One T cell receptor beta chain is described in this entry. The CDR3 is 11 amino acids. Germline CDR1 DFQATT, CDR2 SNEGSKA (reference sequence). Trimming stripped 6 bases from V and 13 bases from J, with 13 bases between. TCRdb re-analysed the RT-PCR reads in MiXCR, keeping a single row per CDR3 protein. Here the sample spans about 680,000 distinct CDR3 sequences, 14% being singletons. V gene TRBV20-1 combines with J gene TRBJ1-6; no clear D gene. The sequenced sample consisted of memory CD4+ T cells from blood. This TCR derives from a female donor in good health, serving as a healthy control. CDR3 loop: CSAGPGRPLHF. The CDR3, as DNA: TGCAGTGCGGGTCCGGGTCGGCCCCTCCACTTT.